These 11 T cell receptor beta chains originate from one sample sequenced in a study of CD4+ T cells in melanoma. Produced via immunoSEQ multiplex PCR; TCRdb's table is partial and in-frame only. The table lists more than 9,500 clones, 69% of them singletons, with around a fifth in the top ten. The material sequenced was peripheral blood. These receptors all come from a human donor with melanoma.

This sequence joins TRBV27 and TRBJ2-5, with TRBD2 matching over 7 bases. The J call may be mistaken, given a closer DNA end match to TRBJ2-7. Germline values: CDR1 MNHEY, CDR2 SMNVEV (reference sequence). The CDR3 has 13 residues. CDR3 amino acids: CASSSQRGYEQYF. CDR3 sequence (DNA): TGTGCCAGCAGTTCCCAGCGGGGCTACGAGCAGTACTTC.

The V call is TRBV7-8, the J call TRBJ2-7, with D possibly being TRBD1 (6 bases). CDR3 length equals 13 residues. Germline V gives CDR1 SGHVS, CDR2 FQNEAQ. The V end lost 10 bases, the J end lost 4 bases, and 17 bases lay between the germline ends. The CDR3 sequence: CATTWGQTYEQYF. The CDR3 nucleotides read TGTGCCACCACCTGGGGGCAGACGTACGAGCAGTACTTC.

This clone was seen a handful of times. The chain has TRBV12-2 and TRBJ1-3. TRBV12-2 is labeled a pseudogene. This CDR3 contains 17 residues. CDR3 DNA sequence: TGTGCAAGTCGCTTAGCTCTCGGACGGACCTCTGGAAACACCATATATTTT. Translation: CASRLALGRTSGNTIYF.

V usage is TRBV30 and J usage is TRBJ1-1, with 11 bases lining up with TRBD1. Germline V gene data show CDR1 as GTSNPN and CDR2 as SVGIG (reference sequence). CDR3 length equals 12 residues. The ends lost 8 bases at V and 3 bases at J; junction bases unmatched: 2. CDR3 amino acids: CAGTGGHTEAFF. DNA of the CDR3: TGTGCCGGGACAGGGGGTCACACTGAAGCTTTCTTT.

The rearrangement uses TRBV27 and TRBJ2-3; possible D gene TRBD2, 6 bases. The CDR3 totals 16 residues. V shed 3 bases and J shed 8 bases, with 21 bases lying between them. Germline V gene sequence: CDR1 MNHEY, CDR2 SMNVEV (reference sequence). The CDR3 reads CASSFSPRTSGGTQYF. CDR3 DNA: TGTGCCAGCAGTTTTTCACCCCGGACCTCCGGGGGTACGCAGTATTTT.

The chain links TRBV19 to TRBJ2-4, with 9 bases lining up with TRBD1. The germline V gene encodes CDR1 LNHDA and CDR2 SQIVND (reference sequence). The junction had 1 base not matched to a gene; V was cut back by 3 bases and J by 1 base. The CDR3 spans 15 residues. CDR3 protein: CASSIDRGAKNIQYF. CDR3 nucleotides: TGTGCCAGTAGTATTGACAGGGGGGCCAAAAACATTCAGTACTTC.

V is TRBV18 and J is TRBJ1-1, with 8 positions matching TRBD1. V lost 2 bases and J lost 2; bases outside the gene matches: 7. This CDR3 comprises 16 residues. Germline V gene sequence: CDR1 KGHSH, CDR2 LQKENI. The CDR3 bases are TGTGCCAGCTCACCATCAGGACAGGGAACCAACACTGAAGCTTTCTTT. Its translation is CASSPSGQGTNTEAFF. The whole variable domain, remainder taken from reference TRBV18 and TRBJ1-1, is NAGVMQNPRHLVRRRGQEARLRCSPMKGHSHVYWYRQLPEEGLKFMVYLQKENIIDESGMPKERFSAEFPKEGPSILRIQQVVRGDSAAYFCASSPSGQGTNTEAFFGQGTRLTVV.

CDR3 protein: CASSPTGQLDEKLFF. For the CDR3, the DNA is TGTGCCAGCAGCCCTACGGGACAGCTAGATGAAAAACTGTTTTTT. The rearrangement links TRBV5-5 to TRBJ1-4, with 7 nucleotides matching TRBD1. J was trimmed by 6 bases and V by 4 bases; bases with no gene match: 9. Germline V lookup: CDR1 SGHKS, CDR2 YYEKEE (reference sequence). The CDR3 has 15 amino acids.

The chain carries TRBV4-1 and TRBJ1-5; a possible D gene is TRBD1 (5 bases). The V end lost 3 bases, the J end lost 4 bases, and 16 bases lay between the germline ends. Germline-derived CDR1 and CDR2 are MGHRA and YSYEKL. The CDR3 extends over 16 amino acids. The CDR3 nucleotides are TGCGCCAGCAGCCATCCCCCCGTGGGGGAGAATCAGCCCCAGCATTTT. Amino acids: CASSHPPVGENQPQHF.

This clone ranks as medium-sized. J is TRBJ2-7 and V is TRBV10-3; D is possibly TRBD1 (6 bases). The germline V gene has CDR1 ENHRY and CDR2 SYGVKD. This CDR3 region has 12 residues. Trimming left V 10 bases short and J 2 bases short, with 12 bases between. The DNA of the CDR3 is TGTGCCAGCTGGGACACCCCCTACGAGCAGTACTTC. As protein: CASWDTPYEQYF.

V usage is TRBV4-3 and J usage is TRBJ1-1, with D tentatively TRBD1 (5 bases). Germline lookup yields CDR1 LGHNA and CDR2 YSLEER. The CDR3 spans 13 residues. The V and J ends lost 0 bases and 5 bases respectively, with 7 bases between them. The DNA of the CDR3 is TGCGCCAGCAGCCAAGACTGGGGGACTGAAGCTTTCTTT. Its translation is CASSQDWGTEAFF.